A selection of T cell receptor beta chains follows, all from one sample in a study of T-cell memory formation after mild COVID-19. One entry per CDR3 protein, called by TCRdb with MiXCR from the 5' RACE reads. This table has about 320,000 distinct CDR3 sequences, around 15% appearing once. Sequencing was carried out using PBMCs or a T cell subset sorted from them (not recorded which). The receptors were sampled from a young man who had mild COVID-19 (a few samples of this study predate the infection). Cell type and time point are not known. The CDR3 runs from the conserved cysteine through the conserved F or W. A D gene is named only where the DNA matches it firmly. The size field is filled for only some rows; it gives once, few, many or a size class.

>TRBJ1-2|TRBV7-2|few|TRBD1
TGTGCCAGCAGCCCGACAGGGCCCATCTATGGCTACACCTTC
CASSPTGPIYGYTF
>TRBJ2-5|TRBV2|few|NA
TGTGCCAGCAGTGAACTCGCTGGGACATCAGAGACCCAGTACTTC
CASSELAGTSETQYF
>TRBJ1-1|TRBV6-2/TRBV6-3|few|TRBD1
TGTGCCAGCAGTAAGATAGGGGGCCCCACTGAAGCTTTCTTT
CASSKIGGPTEAFF
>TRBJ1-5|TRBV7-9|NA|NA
TGTGCCAGCAGCTTAAGGGGTGGAAAGCATTTT
CASSLRGGKHF
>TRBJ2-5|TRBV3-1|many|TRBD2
TGTGCCAGCATAAAGGCGGGGGGGCAAGAGACCCAGTACTTC
CASIKAGGQETQYF
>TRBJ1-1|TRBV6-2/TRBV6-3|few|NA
TGTGCCAGCAGTTACCGGGGGGCGGAAACTGAAGCTTTCTTT
CASSYRGAETEAFF
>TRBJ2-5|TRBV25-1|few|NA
TGTGCCAGCAGTGATGAACTAGCCCAAGAGACCCAGTACTTC
CASSDELAQETQYF
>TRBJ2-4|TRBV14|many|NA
TGTGCCAGCAGCCAAGACTTCAAAAACATTCAGTACTTC
CASSQDFKNIQYF
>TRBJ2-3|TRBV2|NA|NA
TGTGCCAGCAGTGAAGTTACGCAGTATTTT
CASSEVTQYF
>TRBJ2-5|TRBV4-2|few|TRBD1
TGTGCCAGCAGCCAAGCAAACAGGGGGGCACTGGAGACCCAGTACTTC
CASSQANRGALETQYF
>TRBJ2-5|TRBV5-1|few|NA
TGCGCCAGCAGCCCCTGGGACTCCCCAGGGGAGACCCAGTACTTC
CASSPWDSPGETQYF
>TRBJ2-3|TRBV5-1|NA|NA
TGCGCCAGCAGCTTGGACCCGCGCACAGATACGCAGTATTTT
CASSLDPRTDTQYF
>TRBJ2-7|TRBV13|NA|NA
TGTGCCAGCAGCTTAGTAGGGAGGGAGCAGTACTTC
CASSLVGREQYF
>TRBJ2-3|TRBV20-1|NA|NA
TGCAGTGCTAGCGCGGTAGCAGGGTTGACAGATACGCAGTATTTT
CSASAVAGLTDTQYF
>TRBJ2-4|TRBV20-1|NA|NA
TGCAGTGCTAGAATCCTCTCTCAAAACATTCAGTACTTC
CSARILSQNIQYF
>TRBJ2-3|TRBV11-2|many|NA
TGTGCCAGCAGCTTAGGGGGAGATCACAGGTTAGATACGCAGTATTTT
CASSLGGDHRLDTQYF
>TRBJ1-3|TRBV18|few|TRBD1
TGTGCCAGCTCACCGCAACCGGGACAGGGTCCAGGAAACACCATATATTTT
CASSPQPGQGPGNTIYF
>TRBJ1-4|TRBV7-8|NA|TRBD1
TGTGCCAGCAGCCGGACAGGGTACGAAAAACTGTTTTTT
CASSRTGYEKLFF
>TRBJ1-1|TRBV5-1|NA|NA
TGCGCCAGCAGCTTGGAGGGCGGGGGGCCAGGGACTACTGAAGCTTTCTTT
CASSLEGGGPGTTEAFF
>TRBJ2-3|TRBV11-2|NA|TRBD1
TGTGCCAGCAGCTCGGACAGGGGAACAGATACGCAGTATTTT
CASSSDRGTDTQYF
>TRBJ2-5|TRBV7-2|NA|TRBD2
TGTGCCAGCAGCTTATGGGCGGGGGGGCTAGAGACCCAGTACTTC
CASSLWAGGLETQYF
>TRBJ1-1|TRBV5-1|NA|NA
TGCGCCAGCAGCTTGGTCGGCAGCACAAATGAAGCTTTCTTT
CASSLVGSTNEAFF
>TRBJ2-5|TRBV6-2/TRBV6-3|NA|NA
TGTGCCAGCAGTTACAGACGGACAGAGACCCAGTACTTC
CASSYRRTETQYF
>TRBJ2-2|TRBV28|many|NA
TGTGCCAGCAGTTTCCCGAACACCGGGGAGCTGTTTTTT
CASSFPNTGELFF
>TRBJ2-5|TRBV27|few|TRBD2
TGTGCCAGCAGCTGGGGGGTCCCCGGGACTAGCGGGGCGGTCGAGACCCAGTACTTC
CASSWGVPGTSGAVETQYF
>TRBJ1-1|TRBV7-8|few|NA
TGTGCCAGCAGCTTAAAGGATACGACCTCGGGAGAAGCTTTCTTT
CASSLKDTTSGEAFF
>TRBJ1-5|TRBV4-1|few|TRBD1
TGCGCCAGCAGCCAGGGACAGGGGGCTCTATCGCCCCAGCATTTT
CASSQGQGALSPQHF
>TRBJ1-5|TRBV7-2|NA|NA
TGTGCCAGCAGCTTTGGGGGTACGAGGGGTCAGCCCCAGCATTTT
CASSFGGTRGQPQHF
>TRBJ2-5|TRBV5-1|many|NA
TGCGCCAGCAGCTTTTCGGCAGGGCAAGAGACCCAGTACTTC
CASSFSAGQETQYF
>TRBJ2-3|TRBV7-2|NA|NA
TGTGCCAGCAGCCTTAGCAGGGCCACGGGAGATACGCAGTATTTT
CASSLSRATGDTQYF
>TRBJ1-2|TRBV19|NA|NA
TGTGCCAGTGGCGGGGGCCGCTATGGCTACACCTTC
CASGGGRYGYTF
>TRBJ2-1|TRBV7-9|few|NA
TGTGCCAGCAGCTTCATGTACAATGAGCAGTTCTTC
CASSFMYNEQFF
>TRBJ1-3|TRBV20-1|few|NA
TGCAGTGCTAGGCCCGGGACCCTAATCTCTGGAAACACCATATATTTT
CSARPGTLISGNTIYF
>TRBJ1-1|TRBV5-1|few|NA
TGCGCCAGCAGTTCGGACCCAGGGAACACTGAAGCTTTCTTT
CASSSDPGNTEAFF
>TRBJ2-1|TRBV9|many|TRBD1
TGTGCCAGCAGCTTCCGGGACAGGGTCGATGAGCAGTTCTTC
CASSFRDRVDEQFF
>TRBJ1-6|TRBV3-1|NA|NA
TGTGCCAGCAGCCAGTACAATTCACCCCTCCACTTT
CASSQYNSPLHF
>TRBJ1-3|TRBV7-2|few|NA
TGTGCCAGCAGCCCCCGCCGGGCTCCCGAGGGAACTGGAAACACCATATATTTT
CASSPRRAPEGTGNTIYF
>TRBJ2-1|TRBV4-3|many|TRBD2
TGCGCCAGCAGCCACGGGACTAGCGGGGATGAGCAGTTCTTC
CASSHGTSGDEQFF
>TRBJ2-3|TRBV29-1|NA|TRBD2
TGCAGCGTTGGAACTAGCGGGTTACCTTCAGATACGCAGTATTTT
CSVGTSGLPSDTQYF
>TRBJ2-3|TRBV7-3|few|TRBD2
TGTGCCAGCAGCCCGGGGACTAGCGGGAGCACAGATACGCAGTATTTT
CASSPGTSGSTDTQYF
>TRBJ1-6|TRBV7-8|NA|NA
TGTGCCAGCAGCTTAGAGGACAGCGATTCACCCCTCCACTTT
CASSLEDSDSPLHF
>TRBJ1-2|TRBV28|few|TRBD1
TGTGCCAGCAGTTTAGTCCTACCCGGGACAGGGGTTGGCTACACCTTC
CASSLVLPGTGVGYTF
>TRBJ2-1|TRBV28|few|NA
TGTGCCAGCGCCTACGGTGAATATGAGCAGTTCTTC
CASAYGEYEQFF
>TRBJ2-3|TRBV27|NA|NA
TGTGCCAGCAGTCGGCTTAATGAAGGTGAAACATTGGCTAGAACAGATACGCAGTATTTT
CASSRLNEGETLARTDTQYF
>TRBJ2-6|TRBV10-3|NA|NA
TGTGCCATCAGCAGAGCTCTGGAGGCCAACGTCCTGACTTTC
CAISRALEANVLTF
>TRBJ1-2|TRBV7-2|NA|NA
TGTGCCAGCAGCCCTGGGATCCAGACGGACTATGGCTACACCTTC
CASSPGIQTDYGYTF
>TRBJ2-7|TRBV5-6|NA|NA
TGTGCCAGCAGCTTGGCCAGGATGGCCTCGGAGCAGTACTTC
CASSLARMASEQYF
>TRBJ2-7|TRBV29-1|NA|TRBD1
TGCAGCGTTGAGGGACAGACGCCTTACGAGCAGTACTTC
CSVEGQTPYEQYF
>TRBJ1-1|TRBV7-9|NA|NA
TGTGCCAGCAGCTTTGAAGGGGTAGCTTTCTTT
CASSFEGVAFF
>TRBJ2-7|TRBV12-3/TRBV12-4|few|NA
TGTGCCAGCAGTTCCCGCGGGGGCGGTCGCTACGAGCAGTACTTC
CASSSRGGGRYEQYF
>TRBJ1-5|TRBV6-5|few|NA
TGTGCCAGCCGACCACTGAGGGGAGTCAATCAGCCCCAGCATTTT
CASRPLRGVNQPQHF
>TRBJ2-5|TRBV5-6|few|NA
TGTGCCAGCAGCTTGGTAGGAGGGGGTATACAAGAGACCCAGTACTTC
CASSLVGGGIQETQYF
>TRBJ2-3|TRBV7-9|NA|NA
TGTGCCAGCAGCTCGCCCCTCGAGGATACGCAGTATTTT
CASSSPLEDTQYF
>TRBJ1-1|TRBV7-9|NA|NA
TGTGCCAGCAGCACCCAGTTGGGGGGTACTGAAGCTTTCTTT
CASSTQLGGTEAFF
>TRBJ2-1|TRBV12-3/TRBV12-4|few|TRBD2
TGTGCCAGCAGTTTAGTCGGCCCTAGCGGGGGGTTCCACAATGAGCAGTTCTTC
CASSLVGPSGGFHNEQFF